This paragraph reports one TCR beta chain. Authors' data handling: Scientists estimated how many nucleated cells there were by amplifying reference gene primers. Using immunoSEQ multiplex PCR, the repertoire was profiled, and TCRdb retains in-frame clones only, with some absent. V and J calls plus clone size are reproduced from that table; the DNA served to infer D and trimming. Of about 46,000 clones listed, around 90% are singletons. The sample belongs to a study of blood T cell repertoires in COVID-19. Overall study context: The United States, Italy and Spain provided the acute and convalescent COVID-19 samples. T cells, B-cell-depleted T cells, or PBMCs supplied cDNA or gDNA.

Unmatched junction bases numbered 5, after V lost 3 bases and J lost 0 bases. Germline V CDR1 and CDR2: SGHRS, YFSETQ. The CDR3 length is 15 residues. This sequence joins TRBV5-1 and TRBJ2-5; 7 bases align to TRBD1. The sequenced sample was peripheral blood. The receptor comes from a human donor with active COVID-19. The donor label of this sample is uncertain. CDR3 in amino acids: CASSSTGIDQETQYF. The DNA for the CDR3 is TGCGCCAGCAGCTCGACAGGGATTGACCAAGAGACCCAGTACTTC.